This T cell receptor beta chain was profiled in a study of shared clonotypes between healthy human individuals. The CDR3 sequence is 18 residues long. CDR1 and CDR2 (germline): SGHTA, FQGNSA. Deletions cut 1 base from V and 2 bases from J, with 18 bases between. Genomic DNA from unsorted samples was obtained from around 99 million PBMCs (per sample). As regards this clone: Its antigen is as yet unknown.

Findings of the study overall: Sequencing depth was expected to affect clonotype sharing among donors. Investigators collected only blood, and repertoires in tissues likely differ.

Bulk PBMC genomic DNA spanned ten immunoSEQ deep plates. Assay: immunoSEQ multiplex PCR; the TCRdb copy retains only in-frame clones and omits some. The sample has more than 450,000 clones; 79% are singletons. This TCR was recovered from a woman in her 40s in good health. Some clones in this sample may be carry-over from other donors' samples. The chain uses TRBV7-2 and TRBJ1-5; maybe TRBD1 (5 bases). The sample comprised PBMCs. The CDR3 DNA follows: TGTGCCAGCAGCTTAGTTGCGGGGGGGTCGGGCGGCAATCAGCCCCAGCATTTT. Its translation is CASSLVAGGSGGNQPQHF.